The 14 T cell receptor beta chains below were found in one sample sequenced in a study of shared clonotypes between healthy human individuals. This table comes from immunoSEQ multiplex PCR, and its TCRdb copy is limited to in-frame clones, with some not included. The data show about 2.3 million clones, just under 95% seen once. The sequencing input was naive CD4+ T cells from PBMCs. As for subset: CD45RA+ positively selected. Every receptor here comes from a young man in good health. Some clones in this sample may be carry-over from other donors' samples.

This chain connects TRBV29-1 to TRBJ2-2, with D maybe TRBD1 (6 bases). Germline values: CDR1 SQVTM, CDR2 ANQGSEA. The ends were cut back, 6 bases at V and 0 bases at J, with 14 bases in the middle. The length of the CDR3 is 15 residues. CDR3 nucleotides: TGCAGCGTCACGACCGGGACATCGAACACCGGGGAGCTGTTTTTT. Amino acids: CSVTTGTSNTGELFF.

The chain couples TRBV27 to TRBJ2-3, with D possibly matching TRBD1 (5 bases). V lost 4 bases, J lost 0 bases, and 11 bases lay in between. Germline V CDR1 and CDR2: MNHEY, SMNVEV (reference sequence). This CDR3 is built from 15 residues. CDR3 bases: TGTGCCAGCAGTTATCGGACAACCAGCACAGATACGCAGTATTTT. Protein product: CASSYRTTSTDTQYF.

J is TRBJ1-1 and V is TRBV2, with 7 bases matching TRBD1. The CDR3 length is 15 residues. The V segment lost 6 bases and the J segment 0 bases; nucleotides outside the gene matches: 7. Germline V gene lookup returns CDR1 SNHLY and CDR2 FYNNEI. DNA for the CDR3: TGTGCCAGCAGACGGGACAGAGTTATGAACACTGAAGCTTTCTTT. Encoded protein: CASRRDRVMNTEAFF.

The rearrangement links TRBV4-2 to TRBJ2-2, with 11 nucleotides matching TRBD2. The junction had 7 bases not matched to a gene; V was cut back by 3 bases and J by 4 bases. This CDR3 contains 17 residues. Per the germline V gene, CDR1 is LGHNA and CDR2 is YNFKEQ. In DNA form, the CDR3 reads TGTGCCAGCAGCCACCAACCGGGACTAGCGGCCACCGGGGAGCTGTTTTTT. It translates to CASSHQPGLAATGELFF.

The chain couples TRBV7-9 to TRBJ2-1; D perhaps matches TRBD1 (6 bases). The germline V gene has CDR1 SEHNR and CDR2 FQNEAQ (reference sequence). The CDR3 spans 13 residues. Trimming took off 10 bases at V and 0 bases at J, with 10 bases between the two ends. The DNA of the CDR3 is TGTGCCACCGACAGGAGCTCCTACAATGAGCAGTTCTTC. It yields the protein CATDRSSYNEQFF.

V usage is TRBV7-2 and J usage is TRBJ2-1; 10 nucleotides line up with TRBD2. The V gene end was trimmed by 8 bases and the J gene end by 5 bases; junction bases not matched to a gene: 6. The CDR3 is made up of 14 amino acids. Germline V lookup: CDR1 SGHTA, CDR2 FQGNSA. The DNA of the CDR3 is TGTGCCAGCGAGAGGACTAGCGGAAACAATGAGCAGTTCTTC. This gives the protein CASERTSGNNEQFF. Drawing the rest from reference TRBV7-2 and TRBJ2-1, the complete variable domain is GAGVSQSPSNKVTEKGKDVELRCDPISGHTALYWYRQSLGQGLEFLIYFQGNSAPDKSGLPSDRFSAERTGGSVSTLTIQRTQQEDSAVYLCASERTSGNNEQFFGPGTRLTVL.

The rearrangement joins TRBV28 to TRBJ1-1; D not resolved. This CDR3 spans 13 amino acids. Germline CDR1 is MDHEN and CDR2 is SYDVKM. Between the trimmed V and J ends, which lost 8 bases and 2 bases, there was a span of 12 bases. The DNA for the CDR3 is TGTGCCAGCGGGGTTGGCGGAAACACTGAAGCTTTCTTT. The encoded protein is CASGVGGNTEAFF.

The chain employs TRBV23-1 and TRBJ2-7; possibly TRBD1 or TRBD2 for D (7 bases each). TRBV23-1 is sorted into the ORF group, with uncertain function. The CDR3 sequence is 15 residues long. V dropped 6 bases and J dropped 2 bases, with 17 bases sitting between them. CDR3 loop: CASRKRDSSPYEQYF. As DNA, the CDR3 is TGCGCCAGCAGGAAGCGGGACAGCAGTCCCTACGAGCAGTACTTC.

The chain recombines TRBV6-6 with TRBJ2-7; 8 nucleotides agree with TRBD2. Losses at the gene ends were 6 bases for V and 2 bases for J; bases not matched to a gene: 6. CDR1 and CDR2 (germline): MNHNY, SVGAGI (reference sequence). The CDR3 loop spans 14 amino acids. CDR3 sequence: CASRAGGFTYEQYF. Here the CDR3 DNA reads TGTGCCAGCAGGGCGGGAGGATTTACCTACGAGCAGTACTTC.

V and J are TRBV7-2 and TRBJ2-3; TRBD2 matches at 8 bases. The CDR3 runs 15 residues. The germline CDR1 and CDR2 sequences are SGHTA and FQGNSA. V was pared by 5 bases and J by 1 base, with 5 bases of the junction left unmatched. The CDR3 coding sequence is TGTGCCAGCAGCCCCCGTAGCGGGGGCACAGATACGCAGTATTTT. Translating it yields CASSPRSGGTDTQYF.

V is TRBV7-9 and J is TRBJ1-3; D call uncertain. The germline gives CDR1 SEHNR, CDR2 FQNEAQ (reference sequence). The V and J ends lost 5 bases and 1 base respectively, with 18 bases between them. The CDR3 is 17 residues long. The CDR3 DNA is TGTGCCAGCAGCCCCATGACGGGAGCCCGATCTGGAAACACCATATATTTT. Translation gives CASSPMTGARSGNTIYF. The full variable domain, with the rest looked up from reference TRBV7-9 and TRBJ1-3, is DTGVSQNPRHKITKRGQNVTFRCDPISEHNRLYWYRQTLGQGPEFLTYFQNEAQLEKSRLLSDRFSAERPKGSFSTLEIQRTEQGDSAMYLCASSPMTGARSGNTIYFGEGSWLTVV.

The chain uses TRBV5-4 and TRBJ2-7, with a weak D call TRBD2 (5 bases). The V gene's germline CDR1 is SGHNT and CDR2 YYREEE (reference sequence). V lost 2 bases to trimming and J lost 7 bases, with 13 bases between them. The CDR3 totals 13 residues. The DNA of the CDR3 is TGTGCCAGCAGCTTCCGCCCTCCGGGGGAGCAGTACTTC. Protein product: CASSFRPPGEQYF.

The chain is built from TRBV6-6 and TRBJ2-7, with a possible D match to TRBD1 (6 bases). Germline V gene lookup returns CDR1 MNHNY and CDR2 SVGAGI (reference sequence). Deletions cut 6 bases from V and 2 bases from J, with 14 bases between. The CDR3 is 14 residues long. CDR3 amino acids: CASRNLGATYEQYF. Written as DNA, the CDR3 is TGTGCCAGCAGGAACTTGGGGGCGACCTACGAGCAGTACTTC.

The chain combines TRBV5-1 with TRBJ1-5; 7 nucleotides align to TRBD1. This CDR3 region has 15 residues. Germline V gives CDR1 SGHRS, CDR2 YFSETQ. Germline trimming cut 4 bases from V and 11 bases from J; bases unmatched to any gene: 15. In DNA form, the CDR3 reads TGCGCCAGCAGCCTGGGACAGCCCGGGGACGGGTCCCAGCATTTT. Translated: CASSLGQPGDGSQHF.